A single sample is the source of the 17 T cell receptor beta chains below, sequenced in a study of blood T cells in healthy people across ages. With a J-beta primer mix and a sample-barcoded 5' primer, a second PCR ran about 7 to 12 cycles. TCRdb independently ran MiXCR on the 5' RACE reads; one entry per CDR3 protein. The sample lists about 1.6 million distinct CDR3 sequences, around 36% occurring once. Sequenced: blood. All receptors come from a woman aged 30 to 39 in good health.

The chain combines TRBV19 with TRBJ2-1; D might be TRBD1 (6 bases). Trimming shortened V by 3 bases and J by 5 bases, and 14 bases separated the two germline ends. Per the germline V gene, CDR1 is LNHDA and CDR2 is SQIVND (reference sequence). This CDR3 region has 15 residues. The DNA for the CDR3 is TGTGCCAGTAGTATCCCAGGGGCCGGGGACAATGAGCAGTTCTTC. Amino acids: CASSIPGAGDNEQFF.

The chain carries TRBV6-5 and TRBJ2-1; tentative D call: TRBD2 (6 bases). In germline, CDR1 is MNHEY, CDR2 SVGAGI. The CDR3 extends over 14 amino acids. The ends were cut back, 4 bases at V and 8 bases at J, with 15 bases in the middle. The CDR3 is CASSSPTGVDEQFF. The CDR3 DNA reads TGTGCCAGCAGTTCCCCTACGGGGGTCGATGAGCAGTTCTTC.

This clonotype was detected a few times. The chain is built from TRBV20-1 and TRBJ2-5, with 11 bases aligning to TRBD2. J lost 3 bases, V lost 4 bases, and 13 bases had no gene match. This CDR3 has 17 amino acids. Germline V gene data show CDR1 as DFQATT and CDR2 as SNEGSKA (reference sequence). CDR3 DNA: TGCAGTGCTACTTCCCCGCCAGGGACTAGCGGTAAAGAGACCCAGTACTTC. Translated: CSATSPPGTSGKETQYF.

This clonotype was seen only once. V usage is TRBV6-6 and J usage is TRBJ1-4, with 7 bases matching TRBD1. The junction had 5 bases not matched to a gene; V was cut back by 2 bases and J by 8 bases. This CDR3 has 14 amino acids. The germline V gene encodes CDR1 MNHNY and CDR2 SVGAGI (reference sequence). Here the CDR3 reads CASSYRQGDEKLFF. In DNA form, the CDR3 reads TGTGCCAGCAGTTACAGGCAGGGGGACGAAAAACTGTTTTTT.

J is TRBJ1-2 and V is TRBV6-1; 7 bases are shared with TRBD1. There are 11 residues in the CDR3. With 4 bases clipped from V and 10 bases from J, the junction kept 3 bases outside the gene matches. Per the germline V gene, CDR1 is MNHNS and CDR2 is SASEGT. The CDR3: CASSADRPYTF. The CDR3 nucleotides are TGTGCCAGCAGTGCGGACAGGCCCTACACCTTC.

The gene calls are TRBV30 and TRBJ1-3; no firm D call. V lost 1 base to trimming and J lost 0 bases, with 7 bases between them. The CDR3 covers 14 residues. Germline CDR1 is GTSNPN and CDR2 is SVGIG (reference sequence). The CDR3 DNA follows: TGTGCCTGGAGTGCCCAAAACTCTGGAAACACCATATATTTT. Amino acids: CAWSAQNSGNTIYF. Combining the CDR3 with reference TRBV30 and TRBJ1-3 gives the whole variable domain SQTIHQWPATLVQPVGSPLSLECTVEGTSNPNLYWYRQAAGRGLQLLFYSVGIGQISSEVPQNLSASRPQDRQFILSSKKLLLSDSGFYLCAWSAQNSGNTIYFGEGSWLTVV.

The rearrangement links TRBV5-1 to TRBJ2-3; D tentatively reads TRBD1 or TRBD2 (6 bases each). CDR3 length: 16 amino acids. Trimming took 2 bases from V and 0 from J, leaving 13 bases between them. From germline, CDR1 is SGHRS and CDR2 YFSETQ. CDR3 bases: TGCGCCAGCAGCTTTTCCGGGGGCCGTAGCACAGATACGCAGTATTTT. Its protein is CASSFSGGRSTDTQYF.

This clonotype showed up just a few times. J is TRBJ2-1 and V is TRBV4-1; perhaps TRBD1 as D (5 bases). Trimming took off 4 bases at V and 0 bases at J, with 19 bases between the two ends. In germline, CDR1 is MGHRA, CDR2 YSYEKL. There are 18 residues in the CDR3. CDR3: CASSLEGSQGLSYNEQFF. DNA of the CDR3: TGCGCCAGCAGCCTGGAAGGGTCGCAGGGCCTCTCCTACAATGAGCAGTTCTTC.

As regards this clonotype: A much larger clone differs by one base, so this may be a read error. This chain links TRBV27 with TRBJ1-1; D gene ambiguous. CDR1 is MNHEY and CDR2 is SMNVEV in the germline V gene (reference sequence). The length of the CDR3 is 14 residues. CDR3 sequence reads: CACSWGRGNTEAFF. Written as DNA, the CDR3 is TGTGCCTGCAGTTGGGGTCGGGGGAACACTGAAGCTTTCTTT.

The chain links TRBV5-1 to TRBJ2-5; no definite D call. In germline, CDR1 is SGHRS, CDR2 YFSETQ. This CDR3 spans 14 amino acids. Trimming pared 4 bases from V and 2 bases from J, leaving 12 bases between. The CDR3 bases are TGCGCCAGCAGCCCCGTGCCGGAACAAGAGACCCAGTACTTC. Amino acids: CASSPVPEQETQYF.

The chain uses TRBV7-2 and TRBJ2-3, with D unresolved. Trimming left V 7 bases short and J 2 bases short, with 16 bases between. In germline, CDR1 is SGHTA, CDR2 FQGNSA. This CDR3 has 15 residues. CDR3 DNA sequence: TGTGCCAGCACCTATATGGGGAAACACACAGATACGCAGTATTTT. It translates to CASTYMGKHTDTQYF.

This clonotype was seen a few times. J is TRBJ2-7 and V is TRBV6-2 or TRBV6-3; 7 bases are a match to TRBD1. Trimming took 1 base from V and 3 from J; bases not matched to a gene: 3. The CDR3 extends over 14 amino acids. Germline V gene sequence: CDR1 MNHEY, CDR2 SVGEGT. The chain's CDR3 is CASSYWDSYYEQYF. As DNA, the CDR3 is TGTGCCAGCAGTTACTGGGACAGTTACTACGAGCAGTACTTC.

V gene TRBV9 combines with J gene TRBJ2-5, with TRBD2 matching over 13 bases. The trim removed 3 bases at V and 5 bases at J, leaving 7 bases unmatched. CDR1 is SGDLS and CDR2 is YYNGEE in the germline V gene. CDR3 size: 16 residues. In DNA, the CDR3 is TGTGCCAGCAGCGCCGGGGGACTAGCGGGACTGGAGACCCAGTACTTC. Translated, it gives CASSAGGLAGLETQYF.

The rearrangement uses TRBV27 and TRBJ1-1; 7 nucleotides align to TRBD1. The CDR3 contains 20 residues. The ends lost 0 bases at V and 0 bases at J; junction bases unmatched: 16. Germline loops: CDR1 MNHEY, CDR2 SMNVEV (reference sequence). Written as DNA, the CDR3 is TGTGCCAGCAGTTTATCACCATCATCACAGGGGCTCCGGTTGAACACTGAAGCTTTCTTT. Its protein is CASSLSPSSQGLRLNTEAFF.

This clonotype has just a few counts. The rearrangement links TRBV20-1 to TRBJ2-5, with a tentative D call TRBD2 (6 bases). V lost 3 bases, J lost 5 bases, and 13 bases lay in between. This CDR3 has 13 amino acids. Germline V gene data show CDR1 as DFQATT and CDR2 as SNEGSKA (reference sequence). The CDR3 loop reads CSASSGPEETQYF. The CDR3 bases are TGCAGTGCTAGTAGCGGACCCGAGGAGACCCAGTACTTC.

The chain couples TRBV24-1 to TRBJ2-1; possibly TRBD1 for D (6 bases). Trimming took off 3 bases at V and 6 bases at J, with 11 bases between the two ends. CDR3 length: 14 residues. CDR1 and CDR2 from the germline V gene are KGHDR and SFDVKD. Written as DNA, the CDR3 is TGTGCCACCAGTGATCGGGGCAGGGGCAATGAGCAGTTCTTC. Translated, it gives CATSDRGRGNEQFF.

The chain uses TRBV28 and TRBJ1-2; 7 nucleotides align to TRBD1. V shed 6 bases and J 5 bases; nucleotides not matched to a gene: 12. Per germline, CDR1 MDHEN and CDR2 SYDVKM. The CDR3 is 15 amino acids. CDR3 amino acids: CASRYDQGQRYGYTF. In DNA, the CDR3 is TGTGCCAGCAGGTACGACCAGGGACAGCGATATGGCTACACCTTC.